The 25 T cell receptor beta chains in this list originate from one sample, sequenced in a study of blood T cell repertoires in COVID-19. Method: immunoSEQ multiplex PCR; TCRdb's copy keeps in-frame clones and lacks some. Of 70,000 to 100,000 clones detected, more than 70% appear once; the ten largest clones hold 2.5% to 3.5%. Sequenced sample: peripheral blood. The receptors here all came from a man aged 45 to 65 with COVID-19, enrolled during active disease.

A single count supports this clone. The chain combines TRBV28 with TRBJ1-3; tentative D call: TRBD1 (6 bases). The CDR3 is 14 residues long. V lost 5 bases and J 4 bases, leaving 12 bases between the germline ends. From germline, CDR1 is MDHEN and CDR2 SYDVKM. This chain's CDR3 is CASSRRGSGNTIYF. In DNA, the CDR3 is TGTGCCAGCAGTCGAAGGGGGTCGGGAAACACCATATATTTT.

This CDR3 is CSASLGSGSGNTIYF. DNA of the CDR3: TGCAGTGCTAGTTTGGGCAGCGGCTCTGGAAACACCATATATTTT. The chain employs TRBV20-1 and TRBJ1-3; D not resolved. The CDR3 length is 15 residues. V was cut by 3 bases and J by 0 bases, with 12 bases left in between. The V gene's germline CDR1 is DFQATT and CDR2 SNEGSKA (reference sequence).

This rearrangement joins TRBV7-6 to TRBJ2-1, with D perhaps matching TRBD2 (5 bases). Trimming removed 2 bases at V and 6 bases at J, with 8 bases between. The CDR3 is 13 amino acids. CDR1 SGHVS and CDR2 FNYEAQ come from the germline V gene. CDR3 nucleotides: TGTGCCAGCAGCTTAAGGGAGATCAATGAGCAGTTCTTC. It codes for CASSLREINEQFF.

The chain couples TRBV2 to TRBJ1-5; D call uncertain. V was cut by 3 bases and J by 3 bases, with 15 bases left in between. Looked up from germline, CDR1 is SNHLY and CDR2 is FYNNEI. The CDR3 runs 16 residues. The CDR3 region is CASSEQSWALNQPQHF. CDR3 coding DNA: TGTGCCAGCAGTGAGCAATCGTGGGCGCTCAATCAGCCCCAGCATTTT.

The chain couples TRBV19 to TRBJ1-2, with D unresolved. Looked up from germline, CDR1 is LNHDA and CDR2 is SQIVND (reference sequence). The CDR3 is 12 residues long. Trimming removed 1 base at V and 6 bases at J, with 6 bases between. CDR3 coding DNA: TGTGCCAGTAGTATAGGAGGGAATGGCTACACCTTC. Amino acid sequence: CASSIGGNGYTF.

V and J are TRBV5-1 and TRBJ2-7, with a possible D match to TRBD2 (5 bases). The CDR3 has 15 residues. V dropped 6 bases and J dropped 5 bases, with 21 bases sitting between them. The germline gives CDR1 SGHRS, CDR2 YFSETQ. The DNA of the CDR3 is TGCGCCAGCACCATGGGGAGTTTAATGGCCGACGAGCAGTACTTC. Its protein product is CASTMGSLMADEQYF. Combining the CDR3 with reference TRBV5-1 and TRBJ2-7 gives the whole variable domain KAGVTQTPRYLIKTRGQQVTLSCSPISGHRSVSWYQQTPGQGLQFLFEYFSETQRNKGNFPGRFSGRQFSNSRSEMNVSTLELGDSALYLCASTMGSLMADEQYFGPGTRLTVT.

The chain combines TRBV7-8 with TRBJ2-1; TRBD2 is a possible D gene (5 bases). V gave up 7 bases and J gave up 0 bases, with 13 bases separating them. This CDR3 region has 15 residues. Germline V lookup: CDR1 SGHVS, CDR2 FQNEAQ. The CDR3: CASKARGNSYNEQFF. In nucleotides, the CDR3 is TGTGCCAGCAAGGCACGGGGTAACTCCTACAATGAGCAGTTCTTC.

The chain employs TRBV4-3 and TRBJ2-1; 10 bases are shared with TRBD1. V was pared by 4 bases and J by 7 bases, with 7 bases of the junction left unmatched. Per germline, CDR1 LGHNA and CDR2 YSLEER. The CDR3 is made up of 15 amino acids. CDR3 DNA sequence: TGCGCCAGCAGCCCGGGGACAGGGGAAACTAATGAGCAGTTCTTC. Translated: CASSPGTGETNEQFF.

This clone came up once. The V and J genes are TRBV5-1 and TRBJ2-5; TRBD2 might be the D (6 bases). CDR1 and CDR2 from the germline V gene are SGHRS and YFSETQ. With 4 bases removed from V and 5 bases from J, the gap between germline ends came to 9 bases. The CDR3 loop spans 12 amino acids. The DNA of the CDR3 is TGCGCCAGCAGCCGAGGGAGGGAGACCCAGTACTTC. Translation gives CASSRGRETQYF.

V is TRBV9 and J is TRBJ2-7, with TRBD2 as a possible D gene (6 bases). The CDR3 consists of 15 residues. V gave up 2 bases and J gave up 3 bases, with 15 bases separating them. Germline V gene lookup returns CDR1 SGDLS and CDR2 YYNGEE. CDR3 in amino acids: CASSVDDGGYYEQYF. CDR3 bases: TGTGCCAGCAGCGTGGATGACGGGGGTTACTACGAGCAGTACTTC.

The V gene is TRBV19, the J gene TRBJ2-2, with D tentatively TRBD1 (6 bases). This CDR3 contains 15 residues. The V and J ends lost 3 bases and 0 bases respectively, with 8 bases between them. CDR1 is LNHDA and CDR2 is SQIVND in the germline V gene (reference sequence). CDR3 amino acids: CASSMGTTNTGELFF. As DNA, the CDR3 is TGTGCCAGTAGTATGGGGACAACGAACACCGGGGAGCTGTTTTTT.

The chain has TRBV5-1 and TRBJ2-3, with 9 bases lining up with TRBD2. Losses at the gene ends were 3 bases for V and 6 bases for J; bases not matched to a gene: 8. This CDR3 has 15 amino acids. In germline, CDR1 is SGHRS, CDR2 YFSETQ. The CDR3 reads CASSSSSGKGDTQYF. The CDR3 DNA reads as TGCGCCAGCAGCTCATCTAGCGGGAAAGGGGATACGCAGTATTTT. The full variable domain, its missing parts supplied by reference TRBV5-1 and TRBJ2-3, is KAGVTQTPRYLIKTRGQQVTLSCSPISGHRSVSWYQQTPGQGLQFLFEYFSETQRNKGNFPGRFSGRQFSNSRSEMNVSTLELGDSALYLCASSSSSGKGDTQYFGPGTRLTVL.

The chain recombines TRBV13 with TRBJ2-5; 9 bases fit TRBD1. The CDR3 spans 15 residues. Trimming cost V 0 bases and J 5 bases; bases outside gene matches: 4. The germline CDR1 and CDR2 sequences are PRHDT and FYEKMQ (reference sequence). CDR3 DNA: TGTGCCAGCAGCTTAGGCGACAGGGGGTCTGAGACCCAGTACTTC. It encodes CASSLGDRGSETQYF.

V and J are TRBV3-1 (or the pseudogene TRBV3-2) and TRBJ1-2; D unresolved. The CDR3 contains 12 residues. Trimming took off 2 bases at V and 7 bases at J, with 8 bases between the two ends. Germline V gives CDR1 LGHDT, CDR2 YNNKEL (reference sequence). DNA for the CDR3: TGTGCCAGCAGCCAAAGGAGAGTTGGCTACACCTTC. This encodes CASSQRRVGYTF.

This chain connects TRBV15 to TRBJ1-2; D is unclear. The V and J ends lost 0 bases and 7 bases respectively, with 9 bases between them. Per germline, CDR1 LNHNV and CDR2 YYDKDF (reference sequence). There are 13 residues in the CDR3. Written as DNA, the CDR3 is TGTGCCACCAGCAGAGATCGGGGAGGTGGCTACACCTTC. The encoded protein is CATSRDRGGGYTF.

As DNA, the CDR3 is TGTGCCAGCAGTCGACTCGGGATATTTACACCTGAAGCTTTCTTT. Protein product: CASSRLGIFTPEAFF. V gene TRBV28 combines with J gene TRBJ1-1; D ambiguous. The CDR3 is made up of 15 amino acids. V dropped 5 bases and J dropped 6 bases, with 19 bases sitting between them. Germline loops: CDR1 MDHEN, CDR2 SYDVKM.

The chain combines TRBV5-4 with TRBJ1-2; 10 nucleotides agree with TRBD1. V gave up 4 bases and J gave up 4 bases; unmatched junction bases: 13. CDR1 SGHNT and CDR2 YYREEE come from the germline V gene (reference sequence). This CDR3 has 17 amino acids. The CDR3 nucleotides are TGTGCCAGCAGCCCCGGACAGGGGGTTCCCGCCGGCTATGGCTACACCTTC. Its translation is CASSPGQGVPAGYGYTF.

The V and J genes are TRBV7-6 and TRBJ1-4; TRBD1 matches 7 bases. Trimming at V came to 5 bases and at J to 4 bases, leaving 13 bases not matched to a gene. The germline CDR1 and CDR2 sequences are SGHVS and FNYEAQ. The CDR3 consists of 17 residues. CDR3 DNA sequence: TGTGCCAGCAGCCAAAGGGTACAGGGGACATATAATGAAAAACTGTTTTTT. Translating gives CASSQRVQGTYNEKLFF.

The chain employs TRBV7-8 and TRBJ2-1; 7 positions agree with TRBD2. Germline V gene data show CDR1 as SGHVS and CDR2 as FQNEAQ. The CDR3 is made up of 16 amino acids. Unmatched junction bases numbered 11, after V lost 5 bases and J lost 4 bases. DNA of the CDR3: TGTGCCAGCAGCATCACCGGACTAGATGTTTACAATGAGCAGTTCTTC. Amino acid sequence: CASSITGLDVYNEQFF.

The V and J genes are TRBV7-9 and TRBJ1-5, with 7 bases that match TRBD1. CDR1 and CDR2 (germline): SEHNR, FQNEAQ (reference sequence). This CDR3 has 15 amino acids. The V segment lost 5 bases and the J segment 4 bases; nucleotides outside the gene matches: 8. The CDR3 here is CASSRLGTENQPQHF. The CDR3 bases are TGTGCCAGCAGCCGACTTGGGACAGAGAATCAGCCCCAGCATTTT. The variable domain in full, with the rest retrieved from reference TRBV7-9 and TRBJ1-5, is DTGVSQNPRHKITKRGQNVTFRCDPISEHNRLYWYRQTLGQGPEFLTYFQNEAQLEKSRLLSDRFSAERPKGSFSTLEIQRTEQGDSAMYLCASSRLGTENQPQHFGDGTRLSIL.

CDR3 in DNA: TGTGCCAGCAGGAAGGGGGCGGGGAATGGTGGCTACACCTTC. Amino acid sequence: CASRKGAGNGGYTF. V is TRBV6-5 and J is TRBJ1-2; 7 nucleotides agree with TRBD1. The CDR3 totals 14 residues. CDR1 MNHEY and CDR2 SVGAGI come from the germline V gene. Losses at the gene ends were 6 bases for V and 7 bases for J; bases not matched to a gene: 11.

This chain joins TRBV6-5 and TRBJ2-5; D might be TRBD1 (5 bases). V was cut by 5 bases and J by 5 bases, with 15 bases left in between. CDR1 is MNHEY, CDR2 SVGAGI, per germline. This CDR3 has 14 residues. The CDR3 is CASSPTGTWETQYF. The CDR3, as DNA: TGTGCCAGCAGTCCCACAGGTACATGGGAGACCCAGTACTTC.

The CDR3 DNA follows: TGCGCCAGCAGCTTACAAGGGACAGGGACACGGACTAATGAAAAACTGTTTTTT. The encoded protein is CASSLQGTGTRTNEKLFF. The chain employs TRBV5-1 and TRBJ1-4, with 9 bases matching TRBD1. This CDR3 is built from 18 residues. The germline V gene encodes CDR1 SGHRS and CDR2 YFSETQ. V lost 2 bases and J lost 2; bases outside the gene matches: 10.

The gene calls are TRBV7-3 and TRBJ2-5; 7 bases fit TRBD2. CDR1 and CDR2 (germline): SGHTA, FQGTGA. There are 15 residues in the CDR3. The ends lost 5 bases at V and 0 bases at J; junction bases unmatched: 6. The CDR3: CASSPAGEYQETQYF. DNA for the CDR3: TGTGCCAGCAGCCCCGCGGGGGAGTACCAAGAGACCCAGTACTTC. Full variable domain (remainder filled in from reference TRBV7-3 and TRBJ2-5): GAGVSQTPSNKVTEKGKYVELRCDPISGHTALYWYRQSLGQGPEFLIYFQGTGAADDSGLPNDRFFAVRPEGSVSTLKIQRTERGDSAVYLCASSPAGEYQETQYFGPGTRLLVL.

Regarding this clone: One end of the junction varies from germline; a read error may be responsible. This chain links TRBV5-8 with TRBJ1-2; TRBD1 might be the D (6 bases). The CDR3 is made up of 11 amino acids. Germline lookup yields CDR1 SGHTS and CDR2 YDEGEE. In DNA, the CDR3 is TGTGCCAGCAGCTTGGATGGACAGTTAGTCTTC. Translating gives CASSLDGQLVF.